This is a list of T cell receptor beta chains from one sample in a study of T cells in Graves' hyperthyroidism and ophthalmopathy. MiXCR, applied by TCRdb to the multiplex PCR reads, yields one record per CDR3 protein. The repertoire holds about 640,000 distinct CDR3 sequences, with more than 20% as singletons. Sample: blood. Receptors were obtained from a man aged 25-40 years with Graves' ophthalmopathy. CDR3s include the opening cysteine and the closing phenylalanine or tryptophan. The order of the fields is clone size, D gene, J gene, V gene, CDR3 DNA, CDR3 protein. D genes are given only for firm matches. Clone size is given for some rows only: seen once, a few or many times, or a class if the clone is expanded.

>many|.|TRBJ2-1|TRBV28
TGTGCCAGCAGTGTATCACTAACAGCAAACAATGAGCAGTTCTTC
CASSVSLTANNEQFF
>.|.|TRBJ1-2|TRBV7-6
TGTGCCAGCAGCTTGGGCAGGGCGGGTGGCTACACCTTC
CASSLGRAGGYTF
>.|.|TRBJ2-1|TRBV4-3
TGCGCCAGCAGCCAAGATATCCAGAGCTCCTACAATGAGCAGTTCTTC
CASSQDIQSSYNEQFF
>.|TRBD1|TRBJ2-5|TRBV29-1
TGCAGCGTGACAGGGGTACTCGCAGAGACCCAGTACTTC
CSVTGVLAETQYF
>many|TRBD2|TRBJ2-1|TRBV20-1
TGCAGTGCTAGAGCGACTAGCTTCTACAATGAGCAGTTCTTC
CSARATSFYNEQFF
>.|TRBD1|TRBJ1-3|TRBV18
TGTGCCAGCTCACCAGGGACAGCCTCTGGAAACACCATATATTTT
CASSPGTASGNTIYF
>many|.|TRBJ1-1|TRBV11-2
TGTGCCAGCAGCTTGGGCGGACCGAACACTGAAGCTTTCTTT
CASSLGGPNTEAFF
>few|.|TRBJ2-6|TRBV3-1
TGTGCCAGCAGCCCCAGACACTCTGGGGCCAACGTCCTGACTTTC
CASSPRHSGANVLTF
>many|.|TRBJ1-1|TRBV27
TGTGCCAGCAGTTTATCCACCCCTCTCCGGGGGGCTGAAGCTTTCTTT
CASSLSTPLRGAEAFF
>.|.|TRBJ1-5|TRBV19
TGTGCCAGTAGTACGACAGTGCATAGCAATCAGCCCCAGCATTTT
CASSTTVHSNQPQHF
>many|.|TRBJ2-5|TRBV2
TGTGCCTCGGAGGAAGAGACCCAGTACTTC
CASEEETQYF
>few|.|TRBJ2-7|TRBV5-1
TGCGCCAGCAGCGGGTCGAGCCTTTTCGAGCAGTACTTC
CASSGSSLFEQYF
>.|.|TRBJ1-5|TRBV7-4
TGTGCCAGCAGCTTAGCGTGGACCAGAGATCAGCCCCAGCATTTT
CASSLAWTRDQPQHF
>many|.|TRBJ1-5|TRBV2
TGTGCCAGCAGTCGGGACACCGATAGCAATCAGCCCCAGCATTTT
CASSRDTDSNQPQHF
>few|.|TRBJ2-2|TRBV4-2
TGTGCCAGCAGCCAAGAGTGGGGTGGGAACACCGGGGAGCTGTTTTTT
CASSQEWGGNTGELFF
>many|TRBD1|TRBJ1-1|TRBV20-1
TGCAGTGCTAGAGTACAGGGGACAAACACTGAAGCTTTCTTT
CSARVQGTNTEAFF
>.|TRBD2|TRBJ2-2|TRBV13
TGTGCCAGCAGCTTAGGGTTGACTAGCGGTGCCGGGGAGCTGTTTTTT
CASSLGLTSGAGELFF
>.|TRBD2|TRBJ2-7|TRBV20-1
TGCAGTGCTAGAGCACGTCCCCGGACTAGCCGTGGGGACTACGAGCAGTACTTC
CSARARPRTSRGDYEQYF
>few|.|TRBJ1-1|TRBV9
TGTGCCAGCAGCGTGGAGTCTGGTACTGAAGCTTTCTTT
CASSVESGTEAFF
>few|.|TRBJ1-1|TRBV15
TGTGCCACCAGCAGAGATGTGGCGAACACTGAAGCTTTCTTT
CATSRDVANTEAFF
>many|.|TRBJ2-7|TRBV7-9
TGTGCCAGCAGCTGGCGGGACATCCCTGCCTACGAGCAGTACTTC
CASSWRDIPAYEQYF
>.|.|TRBJ1-5|TRBV28
TGTGCCAGCAGAAAGCGGGCACTGAGCAATCAGCCCCAGCATTTT
CASRKRALSNQPQHF
>.|.|TRBJ1-2|TRBV24-1
TGTGCCACCAGTGACAAAGCCGGGACGGATGCCTATGGCTACACCTTC
CATSDKAGTDAYGYTF
>many|.|TRBJ2-1|TRBV11-2
TGTGCCAGCAGCTCCACCGGGACTTTGTACAATGAGCAGTTCTTC
CASSSTGTLYNEQFF
>.|.|TRBJ1-5|TRBV28
TGTGCCACATCCCCGGCGAGAACAGGGTTTTTTCAGCCCCAGCATTTT
CATSPARTGFFQPQHF
>.|.|TRBJ1-5|TRBV7-8
TGTGCCAGCAGCTTAGTAGAGCAGGCCAATCAGCCCCAGCATTTT
CASSLVEQANQPQHF
>few|TRBD1|TRBJ1-1|TRBV30
TGTGCCTGGAACATCAAGACCGGGACAGCCAGCACTGAAGCTTTCTTT
CAWNIKTGTASTEAFF
>.|.|TRBJ1-4|TRBV7-6
TGTGCCAGCAGCTCAAGTGTACGGCTTAATGAAAAACTGTTTTTT
CASSSSVRLNEKLFF
>.|TRBD1|TRBJ2-5|TRBV5-5
TGTGCCAGCAGCCCCACAGGGGGTCTAGAGACCCAGTACTTC
CASSPTGGLETQYF
>.|.|TRBJ2-3|TRBV30
TGTGCCTGGAGTTCCGGGTCAGATACGCAGTATTTT
CAWSSGSDTQYF
>few|.|TRBJ1-2|TRBV4-3
TGCGCCAGCAGCCAAGAACGGGGGGGGAATGGCTACACCTTC
CASSQERGGNGYTF
>few|TRBD2|TRBJ2-7|TRBV6-2/TRBV6-3
TGTGCCAGCAGTTACGGTCCGGGACTAGCGGCTAGCTACGAGCAGTACTTC
CASSYGPGLAASYEQYF
>.|TRBD1|TRBJ2-6|TRBV7-2
TGTGCCAGCGCTACGACGACAGGGATCTCTGGGGCCAACGTCCTGACTTTC
CASATTTGISGANVLTF
>many|TRBD2|TRBJ2-7|TRBV7-8
TGTGCCAGCAGCTCCAGGGGGGCTATAGCGGGAGGGCCGTGGGAGCAGTACTTC
CASSSRGAIAGGPWEQYF
>many|.|TRBJ2-3|TRBV6-1
TGTGCCAGCAGTGCGGGCGGCACAGATACGCAGTATTTT
CASSAGGTDTQYF
>many|.|TRBJ2-5|TRBV6-5
TGTGCCAGCAGTTACTCGTGGGGACGGCAAGAGACCCAGTACTTC
CASSYSWGRQETQYF
>.|.|TRBJ1-3|TRBV6-1
TGTGCCAGCAGTGAAGCTTCTCGACGGCTCTCTGGAAACACCATATATTTT
CASSEASRRLSGNTIYF
>few|.|TRBJ1-5|TRBV6-5
TGTGCCAGCAGTTACGGAGGACAGACAACCAATCAGCCCCAGCATTTT
CASSYGGQTTNQPQHF
>few|.|TRBJ2-3|TRBV20-1
TGCAGTGCTGTACTGGAGTGGGGCACAGATACGCAGTATTTT
CSAVLEWGTDTQYF
>many|TRBD2|TRBJ2-2|TRBV5-1
TGCGCCAGCAGCTTGGATGGGAGGGCCTCCCCCGGGGAGCTGTTTTTT
CASSLDGRASPGELFF
>few|.|TRBJ1-3|TRBV5-1
TGCGCCAGCAGGAGAGACACGAGCTCTGGAAACACCATATATTTT
CASRRDTSSGNTIYF
>few|.|TRBJ2-1|TRBV7-9
TGTGCCAGCCCTTCTGGCGACAATGAGCAGTTCTTC
CASPSGDNEQFF
>.|TRBD2|TRBJ2-5|TRBV5-1
TGCGCCAGCAGCCCGCCTCCGGGGACTAGCGGGAGGTGGGGTGAGACCCAGTACTTC
CASSPPPGTSGRWGETQYF
>many|.|TRBJ2-7|TRBV20-1
TGCAGTGCTAGAGTCGGTCTCGAGCAGTACTTC
CSARVGLEQYF